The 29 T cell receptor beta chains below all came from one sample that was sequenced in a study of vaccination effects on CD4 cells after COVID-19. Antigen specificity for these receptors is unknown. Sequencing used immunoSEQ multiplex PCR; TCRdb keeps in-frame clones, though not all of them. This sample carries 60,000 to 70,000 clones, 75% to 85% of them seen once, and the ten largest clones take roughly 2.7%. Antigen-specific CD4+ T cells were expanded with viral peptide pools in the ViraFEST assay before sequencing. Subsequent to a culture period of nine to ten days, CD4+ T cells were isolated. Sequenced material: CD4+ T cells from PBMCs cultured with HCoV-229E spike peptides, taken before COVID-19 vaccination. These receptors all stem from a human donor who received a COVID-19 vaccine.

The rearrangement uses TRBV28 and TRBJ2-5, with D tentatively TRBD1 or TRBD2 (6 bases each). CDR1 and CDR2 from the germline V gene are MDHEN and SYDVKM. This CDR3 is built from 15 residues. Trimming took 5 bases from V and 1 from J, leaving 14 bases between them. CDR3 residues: CASSVGGSSQETQYF. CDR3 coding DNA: TGTGCCAGCAGTGTCGGGGGCAGTTCCCAAGAGACCCAGTACTTC.

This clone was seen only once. The CDR3 region has the DNA TGTGCCAGCAGCTTGACTGGGACTATAACGGCGGGGTATAATTCACCCCTCCACTTT. Translation gives CASSLTGTITAGYNSPLHF. The J gene is TRBJ1-6, the V gene TRBV7-9, with a weak D call TRBD1 (5 bases). The CDR3 totals 19 residues. Trimming stripped 3 bases from V and 4 bases from J, with 22 bases between. Germline lookup yields CDR1 SEHNR and CDR2 FQNEAQ (reference sequence).

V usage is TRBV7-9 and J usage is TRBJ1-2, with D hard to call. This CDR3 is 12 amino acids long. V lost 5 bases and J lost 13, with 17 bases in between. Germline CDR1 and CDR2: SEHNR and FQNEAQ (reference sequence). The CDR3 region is CASSDYIERPTF. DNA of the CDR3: TGTGCCAGCAGCGATTATATAGAGAGGCCCACCTTC.

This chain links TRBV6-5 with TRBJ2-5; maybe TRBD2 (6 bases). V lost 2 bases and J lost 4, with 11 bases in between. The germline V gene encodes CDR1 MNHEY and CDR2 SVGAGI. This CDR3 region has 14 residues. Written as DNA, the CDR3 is TGTGCCAGCAGTTACGGGGGGTTAGGAGAGACCCAGTACTTC. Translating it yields CASSYGGLGETQYF.

The CDR3 sequence is CATSRQTGYTEAFF. CDR3 nucleotides: TGTGCCACCAGCAGACAGACAGGGTACACTGAAGCTTTCTTT. This chain links TRBV15 with TRBJ1-1, with TRBD1 matching 7 bases. The ends lost 2 bases at V and 3 bases at J; junction bases unmatched: 3. Germline V gene sequence: CDR1 LNHNV, CDR2 YYDKDF (reference sequence). There are 14 residues in the CDR3.

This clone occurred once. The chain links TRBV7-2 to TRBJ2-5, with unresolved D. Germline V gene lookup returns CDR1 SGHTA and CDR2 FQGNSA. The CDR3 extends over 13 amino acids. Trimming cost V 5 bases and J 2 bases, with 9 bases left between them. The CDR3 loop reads CASSAIHQETQYF. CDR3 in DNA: TGTGCCAGCAGCGCTATACATCAAGAGACCCAGTACTTC.

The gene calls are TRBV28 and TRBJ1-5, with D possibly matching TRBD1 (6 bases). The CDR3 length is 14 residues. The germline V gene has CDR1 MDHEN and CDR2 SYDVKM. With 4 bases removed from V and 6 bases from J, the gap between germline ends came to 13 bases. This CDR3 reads CASSSRGDTQPQHF. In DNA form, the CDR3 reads TGTGCCAGCAGTTCGAGGGGGGATACTCAGCCCCAGCATTTT.

CDR3 amino acids: CSVVGRASLYNEQFF. Written as DNA, the CDR3 is TGCAGCGTTGTCGGCAGGGCGTCACTTTACAATGAGCAGTTCTTC. The chain recombines TRBV29-1 with TRBJ2-1; perhaps TRBD1 as D (5 bases). The CDR3 has 15 residues. Per the germline V gene, CDR1 is SQVTM and CDR2 is ANQGSEA. V was clipped by 4 bases and J by 4 bases, with 17 bases between them.

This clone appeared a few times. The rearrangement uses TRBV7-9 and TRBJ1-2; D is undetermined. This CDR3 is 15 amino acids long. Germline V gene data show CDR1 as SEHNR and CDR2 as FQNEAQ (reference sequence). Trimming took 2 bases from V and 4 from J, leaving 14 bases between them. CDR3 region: CASSLREESSYGYTF. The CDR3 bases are TGTGCCAGCAGCTTAAGAGAGGAATCCAGCTATGGCTACACCTTC. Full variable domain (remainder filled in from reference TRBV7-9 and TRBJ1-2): DTGVSQNPRHKITKRGQNVTFRCDPISEHNRLYWYRQTLGQGPEFLTYFQNEAQLEKSRLLSDRFSAERPKGSFSTLEIQRTEQGDSAMYLCASSLREESSYGYTFGSGTRLTVV.

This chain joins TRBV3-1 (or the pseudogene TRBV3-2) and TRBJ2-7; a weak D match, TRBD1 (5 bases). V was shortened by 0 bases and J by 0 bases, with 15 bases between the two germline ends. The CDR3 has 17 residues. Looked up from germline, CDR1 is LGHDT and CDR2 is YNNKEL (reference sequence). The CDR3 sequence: CASSQEPDRLDSYEQYV. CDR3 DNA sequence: TGTGCCAGCAGCCAAGAGCCCGACAGATTAGACTCCTACGAGCAGTACGTC.

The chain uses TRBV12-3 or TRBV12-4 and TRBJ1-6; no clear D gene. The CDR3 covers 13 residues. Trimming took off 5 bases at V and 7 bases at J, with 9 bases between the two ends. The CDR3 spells CASSPQVNSPLHF. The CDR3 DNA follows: TGTGCCAGCAGTCCGCAGGTGAATTCACCCCTCCACTTT.

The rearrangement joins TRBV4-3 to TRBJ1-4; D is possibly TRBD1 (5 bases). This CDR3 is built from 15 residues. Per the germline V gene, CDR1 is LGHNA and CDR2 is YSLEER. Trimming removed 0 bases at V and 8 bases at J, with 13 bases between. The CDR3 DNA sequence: TGCGCCAGCAGCCAAGATCTCAGGGCAGGGGAAAAACTGTTTTTT. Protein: CASSQDLRAGEKLFF.

CDR3 nucleotide sequence: TGCGCCAGCAGCCAGTTACTATCCGGGACTAGCGGGGGGGCACGTAACAATGAGCAGTTCTTC. Translation gives CASSQLLSGTSGGARNNEQFF. This chain links TRBV4-3 with TRBJ2-1, with TRBD2 matching 16 bases. Trimming took 3 bases from V and 5 from J; bases not matched to a gene: 16. CDR1 and CDR2 from the germline V gene are LGHNA and YSLEER. CDR3 length: 21 residues.

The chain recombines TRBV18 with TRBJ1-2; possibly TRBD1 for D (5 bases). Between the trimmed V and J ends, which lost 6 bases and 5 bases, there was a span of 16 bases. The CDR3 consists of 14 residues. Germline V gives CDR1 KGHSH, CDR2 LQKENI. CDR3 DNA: TGTGCCAGCTCCCCAACTGACAGTCTTTATGGCTACACCTTC. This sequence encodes CASSPTDSLYGYTF. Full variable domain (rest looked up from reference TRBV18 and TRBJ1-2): NAGVMQNPRHLVRRRGQEARLRCSPMKGHSHVYWYRQLPEEGLKFMVYLQKENIIDESGMPKERFSAEFPKEGPSILRIQQVVRGDSAAYFCASSPTDSLYGYTFGSGTRLTVV.

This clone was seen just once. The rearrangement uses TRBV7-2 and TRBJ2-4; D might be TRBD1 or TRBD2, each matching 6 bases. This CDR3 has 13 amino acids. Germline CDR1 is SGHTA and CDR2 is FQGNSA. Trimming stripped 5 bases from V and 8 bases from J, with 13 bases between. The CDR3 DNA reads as TGTGCCAGCAGCCCCCAGGGGAGGCACATTCAGTACTTC. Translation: CASSPQGRHIQYF.

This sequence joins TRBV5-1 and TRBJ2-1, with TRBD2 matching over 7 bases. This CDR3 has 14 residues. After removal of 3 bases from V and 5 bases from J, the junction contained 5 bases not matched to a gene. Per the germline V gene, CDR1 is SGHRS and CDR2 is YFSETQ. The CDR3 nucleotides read TGCGCCAGCAGCTCCGGACTAGACAACAATGAGCAGTTCTTC. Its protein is CASSSGLDNNEQFF.

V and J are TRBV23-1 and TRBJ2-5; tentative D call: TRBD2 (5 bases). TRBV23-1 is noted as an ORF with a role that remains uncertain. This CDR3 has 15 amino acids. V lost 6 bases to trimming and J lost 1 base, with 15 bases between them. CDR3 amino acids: CASSQEGSSQETQYF. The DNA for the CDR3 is TGCGCCAGCAGCCAAGAGGGCAGCTCCCAAGAGACCCAGTACTTC.

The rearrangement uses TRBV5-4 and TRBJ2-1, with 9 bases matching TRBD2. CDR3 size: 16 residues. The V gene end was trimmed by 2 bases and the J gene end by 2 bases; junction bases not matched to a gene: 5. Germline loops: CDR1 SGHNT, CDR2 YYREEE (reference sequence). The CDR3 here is CASSFGGGAAYNEQFF. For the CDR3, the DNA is TGTGCCAGCAGCTTTGGCGGGGGGGCCGCCTACAATGAGCAGTTCTTC.

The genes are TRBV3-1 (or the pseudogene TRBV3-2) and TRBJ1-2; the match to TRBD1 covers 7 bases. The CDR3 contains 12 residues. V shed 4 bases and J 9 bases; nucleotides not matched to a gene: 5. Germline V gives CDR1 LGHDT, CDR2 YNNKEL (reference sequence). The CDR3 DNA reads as TGTGCCAGCAGCCCCGGACAGGTCAGCTACACCTTC. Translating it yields CASSPGQVSYTF.

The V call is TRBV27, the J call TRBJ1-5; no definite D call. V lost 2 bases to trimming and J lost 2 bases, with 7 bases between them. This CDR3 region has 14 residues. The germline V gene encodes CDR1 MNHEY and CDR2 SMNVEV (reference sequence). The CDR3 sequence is CASSLLQGNQPQHF. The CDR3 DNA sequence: TGTGCCAGCAGTTTACTGCAGGGCAATCAGCCCCAGCATTTT.

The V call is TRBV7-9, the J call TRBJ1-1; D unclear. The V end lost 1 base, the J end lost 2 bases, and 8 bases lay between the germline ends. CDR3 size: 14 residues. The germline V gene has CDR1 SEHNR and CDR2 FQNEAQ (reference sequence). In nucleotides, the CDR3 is TGTGCCAGCAGCTTAGGAATCCCTAACACTGAAGCTTTCTTT. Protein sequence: CASSLGIPNTEAFF.

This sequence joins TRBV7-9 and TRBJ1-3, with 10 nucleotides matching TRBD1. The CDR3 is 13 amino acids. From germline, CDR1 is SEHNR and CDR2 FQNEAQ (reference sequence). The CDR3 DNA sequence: TGTGGGGGGGACAGGGGACATCGAAACACCATATATTTT. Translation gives CGGDRGHRNTIYF.

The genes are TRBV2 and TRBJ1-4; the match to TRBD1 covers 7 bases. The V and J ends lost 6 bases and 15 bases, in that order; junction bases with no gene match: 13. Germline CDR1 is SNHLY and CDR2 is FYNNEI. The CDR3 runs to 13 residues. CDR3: CASRKTGYHQVFF. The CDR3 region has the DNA TGTGCCAGCAGGAAGACAGGGTATCATCAGGTGTTTTTT.

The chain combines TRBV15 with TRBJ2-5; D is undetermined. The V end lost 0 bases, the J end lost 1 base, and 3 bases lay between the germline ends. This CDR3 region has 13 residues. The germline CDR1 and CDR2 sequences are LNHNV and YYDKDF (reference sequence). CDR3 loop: CATSRDIQETQYF. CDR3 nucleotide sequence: TGTGCCACCAGCAGAGATATCCAAGAGACCCAGTACTTC. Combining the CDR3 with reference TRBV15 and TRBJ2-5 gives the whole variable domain DAMVIQNPRYQVTQFGKPVTLSCSQTLNHNVMYWYQQKSSQAPKLLFHYYDKDFNNEADTPDNFQSRRPNTSFCFLDIRSPGLGDTAMYLCATSRDIQETQYFGPGTRLLVL.

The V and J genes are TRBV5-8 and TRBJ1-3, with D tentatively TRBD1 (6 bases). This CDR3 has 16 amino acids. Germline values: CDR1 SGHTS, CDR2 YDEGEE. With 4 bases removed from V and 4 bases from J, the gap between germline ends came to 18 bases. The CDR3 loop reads CASSQGAGAGGNTIYF. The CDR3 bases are TGTGCCAGCAGCCAAGGAGCGGGGGCGGGAGGAAACACCATATATTTT.

The CDR3 region has the DNA TGCGCCAGCAGCCAAGACTGGGTAGCGGACTCCACAGATACGCAGTATTTT. Its translation is CASSQDWVADSTDTQYF. The rearrangement joins TRBV4-3 to TRBJ2-3; D is perhaps TRBD2 (6 bases). CDR1 is LGHNA, CDR2 YSLEER, per germline. V was clipped by 0 bases and J by 2 bases, with 15 bases between them. This CDR3 has 17 residues.

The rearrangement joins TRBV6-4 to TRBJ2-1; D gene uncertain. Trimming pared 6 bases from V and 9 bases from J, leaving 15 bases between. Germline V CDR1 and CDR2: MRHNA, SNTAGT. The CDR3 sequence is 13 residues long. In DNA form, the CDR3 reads TGTGCCAGCAGACGTACCGGCGTCTCTGAGCAGTTCTTC. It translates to CASRRTGVSEQFF.

CDR3 bases: TGTGCCAGCAGCTTCGACAGGGTGACTGAAGCTTTCTTT. It yields the protein CASSFDRVTEAFF. The gene calls are TRBV14 and TRBJ1-1, with 7 bases matching TRBD1. The CDR3 runs 13 residues. Germline CDR1 SGHDN, CDR2 FVKESK. J gave up 5 bases and V 5 bases, and 5 bases lay outside the gene matches.

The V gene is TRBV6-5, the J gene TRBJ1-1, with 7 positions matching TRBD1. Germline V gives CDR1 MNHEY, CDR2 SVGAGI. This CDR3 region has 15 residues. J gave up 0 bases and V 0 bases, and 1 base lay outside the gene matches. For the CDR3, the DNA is TGTGCCAGCAGTTACTCGGGACAGATGAACACTGAAGCTTTCTTT. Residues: CASSYSGQMNTEAFF.